This T cell receptor beta chain was observed in a study of shared clonotypes between healthy human individuals. The CDR3 runs to 16 residues. V lost 3 bases, J lost 3 bases, and 4 bases stayed unmatched. Germline V lookup: CDR1 MDHEN, CDR2 SYDVKM. On this clone itself: The identical CDR3 is also encoded by other nucleotide sequences in the sample.

The data were produced by immunoSEQ multiplex PCR, yet TCRdb's version contains in-frame clones alone and is incomplete. The table lists hundreds of thousands of clones, 74% of them singletons, with 10% in the top ten. What was sequenced was memory CD4+ T cells sorted from blood. Subset described: CD45RA-negative fraction. The gene calls are TRBV28 and TRBJ2-1, with 11 bases fitting TRBD1. The TCR originated in a man aged 25 to 40 in good health. The CDR3 nucleotides are TGTGCCAGCAGTTTGTTTGGGACAGGGGGCTACAATGAGCAGTTCTTC. This gives the protein CASSLFGTGGYNEQFF.